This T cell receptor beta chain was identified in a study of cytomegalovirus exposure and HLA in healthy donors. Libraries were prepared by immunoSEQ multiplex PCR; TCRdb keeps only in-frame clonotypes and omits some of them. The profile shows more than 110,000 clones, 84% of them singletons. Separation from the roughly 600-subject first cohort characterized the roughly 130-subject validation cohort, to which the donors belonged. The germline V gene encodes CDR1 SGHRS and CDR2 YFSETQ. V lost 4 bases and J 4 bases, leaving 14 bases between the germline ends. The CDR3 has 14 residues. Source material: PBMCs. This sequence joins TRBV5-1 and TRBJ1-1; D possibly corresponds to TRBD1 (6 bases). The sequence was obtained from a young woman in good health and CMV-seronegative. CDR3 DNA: TGCGCCAGCAGCCCCTGGACAGCGCCCACTGAAGCTTTCTTT. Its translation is CASSPWTAPTEAFF.